The 30 T cell receptor beta chains reported below all come from one sample, sequenced in a study of blood T cell repertoires in COVID-19 (dated by TCRdb to about 2020). Receptor libraries were prepared by the immunoSEQ multiplex PCR assay. TCRdb limited this immuneACCESS table to in-frame rearrangements with V and J called. A share of clones is missing; checked studies link under half to unresolved V genes, and the rest is unexplained. The table for this sample lists about 200,000 clones; approximately 87% of them were counted only once. About 0.81% of the sample belongs to the ten largest clones. The material sequenced was peripheral blood. The receptors were gathered from a woman in her 70s with acute or convalescent COVID-19.

The CDR3 DNA is TGCGCCAGCAGCGCTGACAGGCCGGATCAGCCCCAGCATTTT. Translated, it gives CASSADRPDQPQHF. The chain employs TRBV5-1 and TRBJ1-5; D may be TRBD1 (6 bases). This CDR3 is built from 14 residues. The germline CDR1 and CDR2 sequences are SGHRS and YFSETQ. V lost 4 bases and J lost 5, with 13 bases in between.

The chain links TRBV5-1 to TRBJ1-1, with D hard to call. Per germline, CDR1 SGHRS and CDR2 YFSETQ. The CDR3 is made up of 14 amino acids. Trimming took off 4 bases at V and 1 base at J, with 11 bases between the two ends. The CDR3 here is CASSPVSQNTEAFF. The CDR3, as DNA: TGCGCCAGCAGCCCGGTGAGTCAGAACACTGAAGCTTTCTTT.

The V call is TRBV6-1, the J call TRBJ1-1; TRBD1 might be the D (5 bases). The CDR3 runs 13 residues. Germline values: CDR1 MNHNS, CDR2 SASEGT. V was trimmed by 3 bases and J by 0 bases, leaving 5 bases between them. CDR3 residues: CASSDRVNTEAFF. CDR3 coding DNA: TGTGCCAGCAGTGACAGGGTGAACACTGAAGCTTTCTTT.

J is TRBJ1-1 and V is TRBV15, with D perhaps TRBD1 (6 bases). V dropped 4 bases and J dropped 5 bases, with 14 bases sitting between them. The germline gives CDR1 LNHNV, CDR2 YYDKDF (reference sequence). This CDR3 is 14 amino acids long. DNA for the CDR3: TGTGCCACCAGCAACCCAGGGGCCAAAACTGAAGCTTTCTTT. Its translation: CATSNPGAKTEAFF.

The chain combines TRBV5-1 with TRBJ1-1; the match to TRBD1 covers 8 bases. The CDR3 contains 13 residues. CDR1 and CDR2 (germline): SGHRS, YFSETQ. The J segment lost 10 bases and the V segment lost 2 bases, leaving 7 bases of the junction unmatched. The CDR3 sequence is CASSLQGDTGAFF. The CDR3 DNA reads as TGCGCCAGCAGCTTACAGGGGGATACGGGAGCTTTCTTT.

This clone was detected once. The chain carries TRBV5-1 and TRBJ2-7; D not resolved. CDR3 size: 14 residues. Per germline, CDR1 SGHRS and CDR2 YFSETQ. V lost 0 bases, J lost 0 bases, and 7 bases lay in between. CDR3 residues: CASSLVPYSYEQYF. Here the CDR3 DNA reads TGCGCCAGCAGCTTGGTTCCTTACTCCTACGAGCAGTACTTC.

This chain connects TRBV9 to TRBJ2-1, with 8 bases lining up with TRBD2. The CDR3 is 15 amino acids. Trimming at V came to 7 bases and at J to 0 bases, leaving 6 bases not matched to a gene. CDR1 SGDLS and CDR2 YYNGEE come from the germline V gene. The CDR3 region is CASEPGLGSYNEQFF. The CDR3 nucleotides read TGTGCCAGCGAACCGGGACTAGGCTCCTACAATGAGCAGTTCTTC.

This chain links TRBV3-1 (or the pseudogene TRBV3-2) with TRBJ1-3, with D tentatively TRBD1 (6 bases). The CDR3 length is 20 residues. Trimming removed 7 bases at V and 0 bases at J, with 28 bases between. Germline V CDR1 and CDR2: LGHDT, YNNKEL (reference sequence). The CDR3 sequence: CASTSTGTLNRGTSGNTIYF. The CDR3 DNA follows: TGTGCCAGCACCTCGACTGGGACCCTGAATAGGGGGACCTCTGGAAACACCATATATTTT.

CDR3 amino acids: CASSYGRGTTEAFF. CDR3 sequence (DNA): TGTGCCAGCAGCTACGGACGGGGGACCACTGAAGCTTTCTTT. The V and J genes are TRBV2 and TRBJ1-1, with D maybe TRBD1 (5 bases). Trimming took 6 bases from V and 4 from J, leaving 15 bases between them. CDR3 length: 14 residues. Germline CDR1 reads SNHLY; CDR2 reads FYNNEI. Using reference TRBV2 and TRBJ1-1 for the parts outside the CDR3, the full variable domain is EPEVTQTPSHQVTQMGQEVILRCVPISNHLYFYWYRQILGQKVEFLVSFYNNEISEKSEIFDDQFSVERPDGSNFTLKIRSTKLEDSAMYFCASSYGRGTTEAFFGQGTRLTVV.

The CDR3 DNA sequence: TGTGCCAGCAGCTCGGGACAGATCCTCTCTGGAAACACCATATATTTT. This encodes CASSSGQILSGNTIYF. This rearrangement joins TRBV7-8 to TRBJ1-3; 7 bases align to TRBD1. The germline V gene encodes CDR1 SGHVS and CDR2 FQNEAQ. Trimming cost V 4 bases and J 0 bases; bases outside gene matches: 6. The CDR3 loop spans 16 amino acids.

The chain links TRBV19 to TRBJ2-3; D possibly corresponds to TRBD2 (5 bases). This CDR3 is 14 amino acids long. The germline gives CDR1 LNHDA, CDR2 SQIVND (reference sequence). Deletions cut 7 bases from V and 2 bases from J, with 13 bases between. The CDR3 region has the DNA TGTGCCAGTAATACGGGCGGGTACACAGATACGCAGTATTTT. The encoded protein is CASNTGGYTDTQYF.

The chain uses TRBV12-3 or TRBV12-4 and TRBJ2-5, with 7 bases aligning to TRBD1. The CDR3 is 12 amino acids. Unmatched junction bases numbered 0, after V lost 8 bases and J lost 0 bases. CDR3 in amino acids: CASGQDQETQYF. CDR3 DNA sequence: TGTGCCAGCGGACAGGACCAAGAGACCCAGTACTTC.

This chain connects TRBV5-1 to TRBJ2-1; D is possibly TRBD2 (6 bases). V was pared by 0 bases and J by 3 bases, with 13 bases between. CDR3 length: 16 residues. Germline CDR1 SGHRS, CDR2 YFSETQ. The CDR3 sequence is CASSLAPGVVYNEQFF. In nucleotides, the CDR3 is TGCGCCAGCAGCTTGGCCCCGGGAGTAGTCTACAATGAGCAGTTCTTC. The entire variable domain, with the rest obtained from reference TRBV5-1 and TRBJ2-1, is as follows: KAGVTQTPRYLIKTRGQQVTLSCSPISGHRSVSWYQQTPGQGLQFLFEYFSETQRNKGNFPGRFSGRQFSNSRSEMNVSTLELGDSALYLCASSLAPGVVYNEQFFGPGTRLTVL.

The CDR3 DNA reads as TGTGCTAGTGTGGGCGGGGGGAAGAATCAGCCCCAGCATTTT. It codes for CASVGGGKNQPQHF. The rearrangement links TRBV12-5 to TRBJ1-5, with a possible D match to TRBD1 (5 bases). The CDR3 is 14 amino acids. Germline CDR1 and CDR2: LGHNT and FRNRAP. V lost 7 bases and J lost 4, with 14 bases in between. Drawing the rest from reference TRBV12-5 and TRBJ1-5, the complete variable domain is DARVTQTPRHKVTEMGQEVTMRCQPILGHNTVFWYRQTMMQGLELLAYFRNRAPLDDSGMPKDRFSAEMPDATLATLKIQPSEPRDSAVYFCASVGGGKNQPQHFGDGTRLSIL.

CDR3 nucleotide sequence: TGCGCCAGCAGTCCGGGACTAGCGGGAGTGGATGAGCAGTTCTTC. Amino acid sequence: CASSPGLAGVDEQFF. The V and J genes are TRBV5-1 and TRBJ2-1; TRBD2 agrees at 14 bases. There are 15 residues in the CDR3. Germline CDR1 is SGHRS and CDR2 is YFSETQ. Germline trimming cut 5 bases from V and 8 bases from J; bases unmatched to any gene: 6.

This clone was seen just once. The chain carries TRBV20-1 and TRBJ1-1; D gene ambiguous. This CDR3 is built from 12 residues. With 3 bases removed from V and 1 base from J, the gap between germline ends came to 6 bases. Germline V lookup: CDR1 DFQATT, CDR2 SNEGSKA (reference sequence). CDR3 nucleotides: TGCAGTGCTAGTAACGGGAACACTGAAGCTTTCTTT. This translates into CSASNGNTEAFF.

The CDR3 loop reads CASRDRGFEKNEKLFF. The DNA of the CDR3 is TGTGCCAGCCGGGACAGGGGCTTTGAAAAAAATGAAAAACTGTTTTTT. The chain joins TRBV19 to TRBJ1-4; 10 nucleotides match TRBD1. The CDR3 is 16 residues long. With 9 bases clipped from V and 5 bases from J, the junction kept 12 bases outside the gene matches. Germline V gives CDR1 LNHDA, CDR2 SQIVND (reference sequence).

The chain recombines TRBV11-2 with TRBJ2-5; D perhaps matches TRBD1 (6 bases). CDR1 is SGHAT and CDR2 is FQNNGV in the germline V gene. With 3 bases removed from V and 5 bases from J, the gap between germline ends came to 16 bases. The CDR3 is 15 residues long. The chain's CDR3 is CASSFLRGGGETQYF. CDR3 bases: TGTGCCAGCAGCTTCCTCAGGGGCGGTGGGGAGACCCAGTACTTC.

J is TRBJ1-6 and V is TRBV27; 7 nucleotides line up with TRBD1. The CDR3 totals 15 residues. Germline V gives CDR1 MNHEY, CDR2 SMNVEV (reference sequence). The V and J ends lost 2 bases and 5 bases, in that order; junction bases with no gene match: 3. Written as DNA, the CDR3 is TGTGCCAGCAGTTTAGCCAGGGGGAATAATTCACCCCTCCACTTT. It is translated as CASSLARGNNSPLHF.

V is TRBV27 and J is TRBJ2-7; D might be TRBD1 (6 bases). Looked up from germline, CDR1 is MNHEY and CDR2 is SMNVEV (reference sequence). V lost 4 bases, J lost 2 bases, and 15 bases lay in between. CDR3 length: 15 residues. CDR3 in amino acids: CASSYGGRGAYEQYF. DNA of the CDR3: TGTGCCAGCAGTTACGGTGGCAGGGGAGCCTACGAGCAGTACTTC.

V gene TRBV5-5 combines with J gene TRBJ1-1; tentative D call: TRBD1 (6 bases). This CDR3 is 15 amino acids long. Germline V gene data show CDR1 as SGHKS and CDR2 as YYEKEE (reference sequence). V lost 4 bases and J lost 0, with 13 bases in between. CDR3 sequence (DNA): TGTGCCAGCAGCATTGACAGGCTTATGAACACTGAAGCTTTCTTT. As protein: CASSIDRLMNTEAFF.

The V call is TRBV11-2, the J call TRBJ2-2, with D possibly matching TRBD2 (5 bases). The CDR3 contains 15 residues. Per the germline V gene, CDR1 is SGHAT and CDR2 is FQNNGV. Trimming took 1 base from V and 5 from J, leaving 11 bases between them. Here the CDR3 reads CASSLVASRTGELFF. CDR3 DNA: TGTGCCAGCAGCTTAGTGGCTAGCCGAACCGGGGAGCTGTTTTTT.

The rearrangement joins TRBV11-3 to TRBJ1-1; 8 bases align to TRBD1. The CDR3 runs to 13 residues. Germline V gene lookup returns CDR1 SGHNT and CDR2 YENEEA. V dropped 4 bases and J dropped 6; count of bases not matched to a gene: 4. CDR3 nucleotide sequence: TGTGCCAGCAGCTACCGGGACAGGTCTGAAGCTTTCTTT. It yields the protein CASSYRDRSEAFF. Filled out from reference TRBV11-3 and TRBJ1-1, the complete variable domain reads EAGVVQSPRYKIIEKKQPVAFWCNPISGHNTLYWYLQNLGQGPELLIRYENEEAVDDSQLPKDRFSAERLKGVDSTLKIQPAELGDSAVYLCASSYRDRSEAFFGQGTRLTVV.

This clone has only a few counts. The chain joins TRBV3-1 (or the pseudogene TRBV3-2) to TRBJ1-6; 10 bases are a match to TRBD1. Germline-derived CDR1 and CDR2 are LGHDT and YNNKEL (reference sequence). V lost 4 bases to trimming and J lost 9 bases; unmatched junction nucleotides: 6. The CDR3 is made up of 15 amino acids. The CDR3 bases are TGTGCCAGCAGCCCCCGACAGGGGGCCGGTTCACCCCTCCACTTT. Translated, it gives CASSPRQGAGSPLHF.

This clone was counted between two and nine times. The V and J genes are TRBV18 and TRBJ1-3, with 12 bases identical to TRBD1. The germline gives CDR1 KGHSH, CDR2 LQKENI. J was trimmed by 2 bases and V by 3 bases; bases with no gene match: 8. This CDR3 contains 18 residues. The DNA of the CDR3 is TGTGCCAGCTCACCGTTGGGACAGGGGGCACAAACTGGAAACACCATATATTTT. Translated, it gives CASSPLGQGAQTGNTIYF.

The chain combines TRBV2 with TRBJ2-3, with 9 bases aligning to TRBD2. Trimming removed 7 bases from V and 6 bases from J; junction bases left unmatched: 5. The V gene's germline CDR1 is SNHLY and CDR2 FYNNEI. The CDR3 is 13 amino acids. The CDR3 is CASMAGGVDTQYF. The CDR3 coding sequence is TGTGCCAGCATGGCGGGGGGGGTGGATACGCAGTATTTT.

This clone was seen more than once but under ten times. The rearrangement uses TRBV5-6 and TRBJ1-1; 7 bases fit TRBD1. This CDR3 is 16 amino acids long. After removal of 3 bases from V and 1 base from J, the junction contained 9 bases not matched to a gene. Per germline, CDR1 SGHDT and CDR2 YYEEEE. CDR3 in amino acids: CASSSETGWGNTEAFF. The CDR3 coding sequence is TGTGCCAGCAGCTCAGAGACAGGGTGGGGGAACACTGAAGCTTTCTTT.

As to this clone: An end of the junction does not agree with germline; a read error may underlie this. The rearrangement joins TRBV2 to TRBJ2-7; 7 positions agree with TRBD2. This CDR3 is 15 amino acids long. Germline V gene sequence: CDR1 SNHLY, CDR2 FYNNEI. The CDR3 spells CASSTPGLGALTARF. The CDR3 DNA follows: TGTGCCAGCAGTACCCCCGGACTAGGGGCCCTAACTGCCAGGTTT.

The genes are TRBV7-9 and TRBJ2-7; 13 positions match TRBD2. Germline CDR1 is SEHNR and CDR2 is FQNEAQ (reference sequence). The V segment lost 2 bases and the J segment 4 bases; nucleotides outside the gene matches: 5. The length of the CDR3 is 16 residues. CDR3 in DNA: TGTGCCAGCAGCTTATGGGGGACTAGCGGGGAGTACGAGCAGTACTTC. This codes for CASSLWGTSGEYEQYF.

The CDR3 loop reads CATSLAGTNQPQHF. CDR3 nucleotides: TGTGCCACTTCCCTGGCGGGCACAAACCAGCCCCAGCATTTT. The V and J genes are TRBV10-3 and TRBJ1-5; D call uncertain. The V and J ends lost 10 bases and 7 bases respectively, with 20 bases between them. Germline CDR1 ENHRY, CDR2 SYGVKD. This CDR3 has 14 residues.